The 8 T cell receptor beta chains below all came from one sample that was sequenced in a study of blood T cell repertoires in COVID-19. Libraries were prepared by immunoSEQ multiplex PCR; TCRdb keeps only in-frame clonotypes and omits some of them. The repertoire holds some 130,000 clones, with roughly 88% as singletons. The sample comprised peripheral blood. The receptors originated from a man over 45 with acute or convalescent COVID-19.

In its sample, this clone was seen a few times. The chain recombines TRBV7-2 with TRBJ1-1, with a possible D match to TRBD1 (5 bases). Germline CDR1 reads SGHTA; CDR2 reads FQGNSA. The CDR3 extends over 15 amino acids. Trimming left V 0 bases short and J 3 bases short, with 11 bases between. The CDR3 DNA sequence: TGTGCCAGCAGCTTAGCAAGGGGCATCTACACTGAAGCTTTCTTT. Translated: CASSLARGIYTEAFF. Full variable domain (missing parts from reference TRBV7-2 and TRBJ1-1): GAGVSQSPSNKVTEKGKDVELRCDPISGHTALYWYRQSLGQGLEFLIYFQGNSAPDKSGLPSDRFSAERTGGSVSTLTIQRTQQEDSAVYLCASSLARGIYTEAFFGQGTRLTVV.

The chain couples TRBV5-1 to TRBJ1-2; no clear D. The CDR3 runs to 16 residues. CDR1 SGHRS and CDR2 YFSETQ come from the germline V gene. V shed 0 bases and J shed 2 bases, with 14 bases lying between them. The CDR3 coding sequence is TGCGCCAGCAGCTTGGCACCTGCGGTCGAAAACTATGGCTACACCTTC. Residues: CASSLAPAVENYGYTF.

This chain joins TRBV7-3 and TRBJ1-1; D uncertain. This CDR3 has 15 amino acids. Germline CDR1 reads SGHTA; CDR2 reads FQGTGA. V was pared by 0 bases and J by 4 bases, with 12 bases between. The CDR3 loop is CASSLTPRLLTEAFF. The CDR3 DNA follows: TGTGCCAGCAGCTTAACGCCCCGCTTACTCACTGAAGCTTTCTTT.

Here the CDR3 reads CASREQPGQGLGNQPQHF. CDR3 bases: TGTGCCAGCAGGGAACAGCCGGGACAGGGGCTCGGCAATCAGCCCCAGCATTTT. V and J are TRBV28 and TRBJ1-5, with TRBD1 identical over 10 bases. Losses at the gene ends were 6 bases for V and 2 bases for J; bases not matched to a gene: 13. CDR3 length equals 18 residues. The V gene's germline CDR1 is MDHEN and CDR2 SYDVKM.

The rearrangement uses TRBV6-5 and TRBJ1-4; TRBD1 matches at 9 bases. The CDR3 covers 15 residues. The germline gives CDR1 MNHEY, CDR2 SVGAGI. J was trimmed by 5 bases and V by 7 bases; bases with no gene match: 8. CDR3 sequence reads: CASTPPGQGNEKLFF. The CDR3 nucleotides are TGTGCCAGCACCCCGCCGGGACAGGGAAATGAAAAACTGTTTTTT.

The chain is built from TRBV2 and TRBJ1-1; weak D call: TRBD1 (6 bases). The CDR3 length is 14 residues. The germline V gene encodes CDR1 SNHLY and CDR2 FYNNEI. V was trimmed by 2 bases and J by 4 bases, leaving 11 bases between them. The CDR3 DNA reads TGTGCCAGCAGTGAAAGACAGGACCTCACTGAAGCTTTCTTT. This gives the protein CASSERQDLTEAFF. Full variable domain (outside the CDR3, taken from reference TRBV2 and TRBJ1-1): EPEVTQTPSHQVTQMGQEVILRCVPISNHLYFYWYRQILGQKVEFLVSFYNNEISEKSEIFDDQFSVERPDGSNFTLKIRSTKLEDSAMYFCASSERQDLTEAFFGQGTRLTVV.

The J gene is TRBJ1-2, the V gene TRBV28; no clear D. Deletions cut 1 base from V and 2 bases from J, with 8 bases between. CDR3 length equals 14 residues. Germline V gene data show CDR1 as MDHEN and CDR2 as SYDVKM. For the CDR3, the DNA is TGTGCCAGCAGTTTATCGCGAGCCAACTATGGCTACACCTTC. This translates into CASSLSRANYGYTF.

The rearrangement joins TRBV5-1 to TRBJ2-3; 9 nucleotides align to TRBD2. The CDR3 is 17 residues long. Looked up from germline, CDR1 is SGHRS and CDR2 is YFSETQ. Unmatched junction bases numbered 10, after V lost 3 bases and J lost 2 bases. CDR3 in amino acids: CASSWALSGSPTDTQYF. The DNA of the CDR3 is TGCGCCAGCAGCTGGGCCCTTAGCGGGAGCCCCACAGATACGCAGTATTTT.